This entry concerns a single T cell receptor beta chain. Its antigen is as yet unknown. This entry is derived from a study of cytomegalovirus exposure and HLA in healthy donors. Study findings and constraints: In an earlier analysis, about 87% or about 30%: the productive usage of most TCR beta V segments. A few CMV-associated chains proved CMV antigen-specific in vitro.

The germline V and J ends were trimmed by 5 bases and 6 bases, with 16 bases remaining between them. The CDR3 loop spans 15 amino acids. CDR1 and CDR2 from the germline V gene are SEHNR and FQNEAQ (reference sequence). In the PCR, 60 Vbeta and 13 Jbeta primers were used. Clones were read by immunoSEQ multiplex PCR, and TCRdb kept only the in-frame ones, dropping some. The table has around 150,000 clones, 79% seen once; the top ten hold roughly 6%. The sequence was collected from a man aged 50-59 years in good health and CMV-seropositive. Sequenced sample: PBMCs. The chain combines TRBV7-9 with TRBJ2-2; D is uncertain. CDR3 region: CASSPAGQVAGELFF. For the CDR3, the DNA is TGTGCCAGCAGCCCCGCCGGTCAGGTCGCCGGGGAGCTGTTTTTT.